The clone carrying this T cell receptor (beta chain) turned up a few times. In the library, each TCR cDNA molecule bore its own unique molecular identifier. TCRdb used MiXCR to reprocess the 5' RACE reads, holding one entry per CDR3 protein. This sample yields about 47,000 distinct CDR3 sequences, of which approximately 12% are seen a single time; roughly 32% belongs to the top ten. The data were taken from a study of spatial heterogeneity in lung cancer. For the study at large: Those follow-up PBMC samples that were available underwent sequencing, at a median interval of about two years following resection.

This CDR3 is 17 amino acids long. V was clipped by 6 bases and J by 0 bases, with 18 bases between them. The time point denotes: blood at routine non-recurrence follow-up after resection. Tumor, nontumor lung or frozen PBMC supplied whole RNA that was sequenced unsorted. This TCR was recovered from a male donor with early-stage non-small cell lung cancer. The sequenced sample was PBMCs, obtained at follow-up. The rearrangement joins TRBV12-3 or TRBV12-4 to TRBJ1-3; no definite D call. The CDR3 region is CASRLRGDMHSGNTIYF. The DNA of the CDR3 is TGTGCCAGCAGGCTCCGGGGAGACATGCACTCTGGAAACACCATATATTTT.